This note documents a single TCR beta chain sequence. Antigen: not known. The CDR3 runs to 14 residues. Germline trimming cut 6 bases from V and 5 bases from J; bases unmatched to any gene: 9. Germline V gene data show CDR1 as SGHNT and CDR2 as YYREEE (reference sequence). Template material for amplifying TCR beta CDR3 regions consisted of RNA transcripts. The HTBI primer set drove a first-round RT-PCR of the TCR CDR3. TCRdb used MiXCR to reprocess the multiplex PCR reads, holding one entry per CDR3 protein. This table has about 360,000 distinct CDR3 sequences, less than 15% appearing once. This record belongs to a study of T cells in Graves' hyperthyroidism and ophthalmopathy. General study findings and limits: From stable hyperthyroidism, ophthalmopathy was set apart by a 13 V-J model.

The TCR was taken from a man aged 25 to 40 with Graves' hyperthyroidism that later progressed to Graves' ophthalmopathy. The rearrangement uses TRBV5-4 and TRBJ2-5; the match to TRBD2 covers 8 bases. Specimen: blood. Written as DNA, the CDR3 is TGTGCCAGCACTAGACCGGGGGGGCGTGAGACCCAGTACTTC. This encodes CASTRPGGRETQYF.